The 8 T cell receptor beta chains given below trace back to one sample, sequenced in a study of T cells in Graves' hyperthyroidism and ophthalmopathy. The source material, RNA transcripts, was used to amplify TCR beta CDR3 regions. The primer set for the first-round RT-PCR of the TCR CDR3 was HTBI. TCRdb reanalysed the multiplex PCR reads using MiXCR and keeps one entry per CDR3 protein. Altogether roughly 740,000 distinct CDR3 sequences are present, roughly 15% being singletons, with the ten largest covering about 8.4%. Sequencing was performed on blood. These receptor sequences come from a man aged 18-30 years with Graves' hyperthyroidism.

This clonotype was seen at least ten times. CDR3: CASSQSRDFYNEQFF. As DNA, the CDR3 is TGTGCCAGCAGCCAGTCCCGGGACTTTTACAATGAGCAGTTCTTC. The genes are TRBV3-1 and TRBJ2-1; D is possibly TRBD2 (6 bases). The CDR3 is made up of 15 amino acids. V lost 3 bases and J lost 4, with 13 bases in between. In germline, CDR1 is LGHDT, CDR2 YNNKEL (reference sequence).

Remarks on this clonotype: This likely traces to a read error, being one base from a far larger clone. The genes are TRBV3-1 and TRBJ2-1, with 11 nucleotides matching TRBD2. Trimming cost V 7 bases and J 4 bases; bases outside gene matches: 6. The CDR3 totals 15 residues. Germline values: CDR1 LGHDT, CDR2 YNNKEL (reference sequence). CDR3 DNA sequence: TGTGCCAGCATCTATGGGACTAGCGGATACAATGAGCAGTTCTTC. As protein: CASIYGTSGYNEQFF.

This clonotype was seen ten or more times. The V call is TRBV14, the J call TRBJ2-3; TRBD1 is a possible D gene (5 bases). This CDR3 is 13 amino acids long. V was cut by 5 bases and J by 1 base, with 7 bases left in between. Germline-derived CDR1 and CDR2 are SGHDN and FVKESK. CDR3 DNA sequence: TGTGCCAGCAGCAAAGGGGGCACAGATACGCAGTATTTT. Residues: CASSKGGTDTQYF.

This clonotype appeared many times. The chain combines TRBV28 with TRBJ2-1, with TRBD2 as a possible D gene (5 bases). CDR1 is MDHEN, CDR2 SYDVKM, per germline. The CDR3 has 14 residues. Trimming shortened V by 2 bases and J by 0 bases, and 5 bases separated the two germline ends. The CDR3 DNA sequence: TGTGCCAGCAGTTTACGGGACTCCTACAATGAGCAGTTCTTC. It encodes CASSLRDSYNEQFF.

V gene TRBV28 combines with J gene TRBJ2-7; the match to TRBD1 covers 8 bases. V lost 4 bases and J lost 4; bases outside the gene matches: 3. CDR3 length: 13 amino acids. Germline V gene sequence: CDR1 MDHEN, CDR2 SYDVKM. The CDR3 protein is CASSWDRYYEQYF. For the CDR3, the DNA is TGTGCCAGCAGTTGGGACAGGTATTACGAGCAGTACTTC.

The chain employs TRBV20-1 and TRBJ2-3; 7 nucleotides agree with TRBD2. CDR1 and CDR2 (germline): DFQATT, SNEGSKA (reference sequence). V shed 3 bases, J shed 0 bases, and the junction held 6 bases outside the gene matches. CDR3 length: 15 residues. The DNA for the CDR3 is TGCAGTGCTAGGAGGGTGGGGGGGAGCACAGATACGCAGTATTTT. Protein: CSARRVGGSTDTQYF.

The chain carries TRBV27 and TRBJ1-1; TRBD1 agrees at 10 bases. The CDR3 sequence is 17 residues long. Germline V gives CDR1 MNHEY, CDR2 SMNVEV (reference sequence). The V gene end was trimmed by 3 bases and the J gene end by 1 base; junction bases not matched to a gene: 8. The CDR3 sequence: CASSLYPGQGTNTEAFF. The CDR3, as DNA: TGTGCCAGCAGTTTGTACCCGGGACAGGGGACGAACACTGAAGCTTTCTTT.

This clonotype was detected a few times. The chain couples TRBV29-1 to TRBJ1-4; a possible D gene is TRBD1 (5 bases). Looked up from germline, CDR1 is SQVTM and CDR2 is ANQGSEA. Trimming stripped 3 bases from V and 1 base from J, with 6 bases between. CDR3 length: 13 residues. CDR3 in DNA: TGCAGCGTTGACGGGGGAACTAATGAAAAACTGTTTTTT. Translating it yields CSVDGGTNEKLFF.